The subject of this entry is one T cell receptor (beta chain). The data were obtained in a study of blood T cell repertoires in COVID-19. Whole-study context: Spain, Italy and the United States supplied samples that represented acute and convalescent COVID-19. T cells, B-cell-depleted T cells, or PBMCs provided the cDNA or gDNA that served as material.

In the source study's methods: Reference gene primer amplification gave nucleated cell count estimates. The method was immunoSEQ multiplex PCR; TCRdb's version includes in-frame clones alone and lacks a portion of them. V, J and clone size are taken as reported in that table, and D and trimming were inferred from the DNA itself. This table holds about 670,000 clones, approximately 90% found once. The ends lost 5 bases at V and 2 bases at J; junction bases unmatched: 5. CDR1 and CDR2 from the germline V gene are MGHRA and YSYEKL. The CDR3 loop spans 14 amino acids. This chain connects TRBV4-1 to TRBJ2-7, with 8 positions matching TRBD1. Material for sequencing was peripheral blood. The clonotype originates from a young woman with acute or convalescent COVID-19. In DNA form, the CDR3 reads TGCGCCAGCAGCTACAGGGGGGCCACCTACGAGCAGTACTTC. It specifies CASSYRGATYEQYF.